Reported below is one T cell receptor (beta chain). Its antigen is as yet unknown. The 5'RACE method, run with constant-segment primers, produced TCR alpha and TCR beta cDNA libraries (carrying sample barcodes and UMIs). MiXCR, run by TCRdb on the 5' RACE reads, gives a single entry per CDR3 protein. The sample contains approximately 210,000 distinct CDR3 sequences, 10% of which appear only once. This specimen comes from a study of T-cell memory formation after mild COVID-19. Looking at the study overall: TCR clusters mostly belonged to single donors.

V lost 8 bases to trimming and J lost 5 bases, with 12 bases between them. The CDR3 runs 13 residues. Germline CDR1 and CDR2: SEHNR and FQNEAQ (reference sequence). Study findings and constraints: CD4+ contracting clones were mainly CM and EM; CD8+ ones, EMRA. Cross-reactive memory apparently joined, as some responding clones appeared in pre-infection memory.

This clonotype was obtained from a man aged 18 to 35 who had mild COVID-19 (a few samples of this study predate the infection). Cell type and time point are not known. The rearrangement joins TRBV7-9 to TRBJ2-2, with D possibly being TRBD1 (7 bases). What was sequenced was PBMCs or a T cell subset sorted from them (not recorded which). In nucleotides, the CDR3 is TGTGCCAGCGAGCCAGGGGGGACCGGGGAGCTGTTTTTT. Its translation: CASEPGGTGELFF. Drawing the rest from reference TRBV7-9 and TRBJ2-2, the complete variable domain is DTGVSQNPRHKITKRGQNVTFRCDPISEHNRLYWYRQTLGQGPEFLTYFQNEAQLEKSRLLSDRFSAERPKGSFSTLEIQRTEQGDSAMYLCASEPGGTGELFFGEGSRLTVL.